This T cell receptor beta chain was obtained from a study of shared clonotypes between healthy human individuals. Looked up from germline, CDR1 is LGHNA and CDR2 is YSLEER. The V end was cut by 0 bases, the J end by 3 bases, with 12 bases between. The CDR3 is made up of 16 amino acids. It was CD45RO-negative cells, positively selected for CCR7, that made up naive CD8 cells, with terminally differentiated effector memory CD45RA+ cells excluded. TCRdb's table, derived via immunoSEQ multiplex PCR, lists solely in-frame clones and lacks some. Altogether over 2 million clones are present, over 85% being singletons, with the ten largest covering 1% to 1.3%.

The V and J genes are TRBV4-3 and TRBJ1-5; tentatively, D is TRBD1 (6 bases). The receptor was isolated from a man aged 18 to 29 in good health. Input material: naive CD8+ T cells sorted from blood. The CDR3 is CASSQDPDRPNQPQHF. CDR3 in DNA: TGCGCCAGCAGCCAAGACCCCGACAGGCCCAATCAGCCCCAGCATTTT.